The following is a T cell receptor beta chain sequence with its context. Its antigen is undetermined. Stated time point: patch test 1, 2 weeks after DPC sensitization. As to treatment: therapeutic diphenylcyclopropenone sensitization with weekly scalp DPC. TCRdb analysed the RACE reads with MiXCR anew, one entry per CDR3 protein. The table lists under 200,000 distinct CDR3 sequences, roughly 15% of them singletons. Germline CDR1 and CDR2: SQVTM and ANQGSEA. Trimming took off 4 bases at V and 1 base at J, with 16 bases between the two ends. This CDR3 is 16 amino acids long. The record originates from a study of human T cells and chemical hapten exposure. Study details: Doses of diphenylcyclopropenone went to the patients' scalps weekly throughout the roughly 24-week study.

Study observations and caveats: TCRs at a frequency above 1 in 1000 stayed unchanged with DPC sensitization.

This clonotype was obtained from a woman aged 25 to 39 with alopecia areata. Some clones in this sample may be carry-over from other donors' samples. The rearrangement uses TRBV29-1 and TRBJ2-2; D possibly matches TRBD1 or TRBD2 (5 bases each). The source material was whole blood, sampled in connection with sensitization to the hapten diphenylcyclopropenone (DPC). CDR3 sequence reads: CSVVGQGRGNTGELFF. The CDR3 nucleotides read TGCAGCGTTGTAGGACAAGGCCGGGGGAACACCGGGGAGCTGTTTTTT.